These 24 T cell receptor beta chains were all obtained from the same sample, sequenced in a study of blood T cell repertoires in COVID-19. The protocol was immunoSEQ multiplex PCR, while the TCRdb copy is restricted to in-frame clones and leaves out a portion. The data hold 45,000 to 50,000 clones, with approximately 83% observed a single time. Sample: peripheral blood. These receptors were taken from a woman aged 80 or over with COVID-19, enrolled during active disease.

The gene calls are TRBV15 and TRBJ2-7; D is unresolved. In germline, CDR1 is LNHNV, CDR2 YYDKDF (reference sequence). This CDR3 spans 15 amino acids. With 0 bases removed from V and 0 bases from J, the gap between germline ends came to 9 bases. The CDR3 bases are TGTGCCACCAGCAGAGATGCGGCAAACTCCTACGAGCAGTACTTC. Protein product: CATSRDAANSYEQYF.

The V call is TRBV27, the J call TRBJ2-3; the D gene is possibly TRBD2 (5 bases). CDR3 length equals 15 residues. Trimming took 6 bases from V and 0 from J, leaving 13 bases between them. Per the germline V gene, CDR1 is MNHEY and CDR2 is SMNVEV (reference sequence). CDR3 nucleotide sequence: TGTGCCAGCAGACTCGTGGGAGTTAGCACAGATACGCAGTATTTT. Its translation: CASRLVGVSTDTQYF.

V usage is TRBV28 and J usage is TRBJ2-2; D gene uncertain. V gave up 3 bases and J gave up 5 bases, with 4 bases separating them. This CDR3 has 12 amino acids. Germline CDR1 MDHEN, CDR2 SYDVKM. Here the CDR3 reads CASSFSTGELFF. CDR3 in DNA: TGTGCCAGCAGTTTTTCGACCGGGGAGCTGTTTTTT.

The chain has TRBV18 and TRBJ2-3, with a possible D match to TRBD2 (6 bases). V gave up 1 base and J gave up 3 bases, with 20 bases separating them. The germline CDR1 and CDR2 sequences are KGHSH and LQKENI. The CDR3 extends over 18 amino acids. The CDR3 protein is CASSPLAASFKGTDTQYF. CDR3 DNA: TGTGCCAGCTCACCACTAGCGGCAAGCTTTAAGGGTACAGATACGCAGTATTTT.

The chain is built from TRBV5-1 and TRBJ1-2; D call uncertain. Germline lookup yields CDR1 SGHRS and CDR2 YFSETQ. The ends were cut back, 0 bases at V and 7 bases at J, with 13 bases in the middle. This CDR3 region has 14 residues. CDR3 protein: CASSLVEGVTGYTF. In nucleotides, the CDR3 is TGCGCCAGCAGCTTGGTAGAGGGTGTAACTGGCTACACCTTC.

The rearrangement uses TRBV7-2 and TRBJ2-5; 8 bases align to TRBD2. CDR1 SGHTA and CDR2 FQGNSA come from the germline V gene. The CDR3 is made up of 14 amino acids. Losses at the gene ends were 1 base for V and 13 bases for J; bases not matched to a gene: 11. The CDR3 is CASSLGLREVFPYF. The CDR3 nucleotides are TGTGCCAGCAGCTTAGGATTGCGGGAGGTTTTCCCGTACTTC.

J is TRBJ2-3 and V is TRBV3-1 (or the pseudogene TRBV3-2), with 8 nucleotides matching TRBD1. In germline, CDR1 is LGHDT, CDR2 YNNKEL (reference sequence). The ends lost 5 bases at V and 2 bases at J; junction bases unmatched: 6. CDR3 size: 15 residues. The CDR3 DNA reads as TGTGCCAGCAGCTACCGGGACAGGAACACAGATACGCAGTATTTT. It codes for CASSYRDRNTDTQYF.

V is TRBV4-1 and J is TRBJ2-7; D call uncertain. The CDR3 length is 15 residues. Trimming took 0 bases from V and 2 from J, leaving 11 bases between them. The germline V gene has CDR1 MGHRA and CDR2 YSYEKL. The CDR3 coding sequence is TGCGCCAGCAGCCAAGAATACAACGCCGCCTACGAGCAGTACTTC. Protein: CASSQEYNAAYEQYF.

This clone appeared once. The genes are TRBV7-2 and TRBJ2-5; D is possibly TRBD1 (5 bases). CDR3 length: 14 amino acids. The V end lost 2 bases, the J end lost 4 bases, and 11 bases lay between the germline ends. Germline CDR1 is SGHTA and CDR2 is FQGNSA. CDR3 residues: CASSLNWGGETQYF. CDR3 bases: TGTGCCAGCAGCTTAAACTGGGGCGGAGAGACCCAGTACTTC.

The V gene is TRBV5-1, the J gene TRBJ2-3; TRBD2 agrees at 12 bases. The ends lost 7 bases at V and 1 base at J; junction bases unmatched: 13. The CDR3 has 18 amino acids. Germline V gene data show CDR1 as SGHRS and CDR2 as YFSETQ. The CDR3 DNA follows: TGCGCCAGCCGTCGAGGAGGACTAGCGGGATTGGGCACAGATACGCAGTATTTT. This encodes CASRRGGLAGLGTDTQYF. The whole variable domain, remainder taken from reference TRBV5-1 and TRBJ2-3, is KAGVTQTPRYLIKTRGQQVTLSCSPISGHRSVSWYQQTPGQGLQFLFEYFSETQRNKGNFPGRFSGRQFSNSRSEMNVSTLELGDSALYLCASRRGGLAGLGTDTQYFGPGTRLTVL.

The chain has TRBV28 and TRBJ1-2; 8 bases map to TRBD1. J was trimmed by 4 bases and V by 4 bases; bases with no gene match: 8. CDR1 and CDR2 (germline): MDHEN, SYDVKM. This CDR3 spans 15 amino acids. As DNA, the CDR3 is TGTGCCAGCAGTTACGGACAGGGCGAGACCTATGGCTACACCTTC. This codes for CASSYGQGETYGYTF.

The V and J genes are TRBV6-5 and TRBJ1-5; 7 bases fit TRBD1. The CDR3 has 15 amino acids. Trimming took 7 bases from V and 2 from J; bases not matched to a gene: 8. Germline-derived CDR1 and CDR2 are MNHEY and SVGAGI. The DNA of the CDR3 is TGTGCCAGCATGAAGGGGGCCTTTGGCAATCAGCCCCAGCATTTT. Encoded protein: CASMKGAFGNQPQHF.

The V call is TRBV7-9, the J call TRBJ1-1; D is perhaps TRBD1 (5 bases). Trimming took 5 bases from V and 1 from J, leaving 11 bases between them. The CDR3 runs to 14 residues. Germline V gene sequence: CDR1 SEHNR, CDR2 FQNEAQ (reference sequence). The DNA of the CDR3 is TGTGCCAGCAGCCGGGACTCATCGAACACTGAAGCTTTCTTT. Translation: CASSRDSSNTEAFF.

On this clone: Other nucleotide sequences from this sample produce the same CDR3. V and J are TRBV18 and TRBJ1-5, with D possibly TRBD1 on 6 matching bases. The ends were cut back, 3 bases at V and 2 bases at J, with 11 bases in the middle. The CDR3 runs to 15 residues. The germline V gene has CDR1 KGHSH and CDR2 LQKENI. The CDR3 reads CASSPDRGGNQPQHF. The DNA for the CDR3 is TGTGCCAGCTCACCGGACAGAGGGGGCAATCAGCCCCAGCATTTT. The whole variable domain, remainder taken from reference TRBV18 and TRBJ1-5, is NAGVMQNPRHLVRRRGQEARLRCSPMKGHSHVYWYRQLPEEGLKFMVYLQKENIIDESGMPKERFSAEFPKEGPSILRIQQVVRGDSAAYFCASSPDRGGNQPQHFGDGTRLSIL.

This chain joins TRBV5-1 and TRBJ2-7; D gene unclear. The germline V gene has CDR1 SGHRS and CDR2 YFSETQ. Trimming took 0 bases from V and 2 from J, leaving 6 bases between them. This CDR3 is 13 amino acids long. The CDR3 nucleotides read TGCGCCAGCAGCTTGGAAGCGACCTACGAGCAGTACTTC. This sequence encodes CASSLEATYEQYF.

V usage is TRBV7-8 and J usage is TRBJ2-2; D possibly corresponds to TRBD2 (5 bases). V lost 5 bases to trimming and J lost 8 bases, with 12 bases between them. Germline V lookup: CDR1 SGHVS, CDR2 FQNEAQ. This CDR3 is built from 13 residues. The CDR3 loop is CASSPGTGGELFF. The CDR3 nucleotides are TGTGCCAGCAGCCCCGGTACGGGGGGGGAGCTGTTTTTT.

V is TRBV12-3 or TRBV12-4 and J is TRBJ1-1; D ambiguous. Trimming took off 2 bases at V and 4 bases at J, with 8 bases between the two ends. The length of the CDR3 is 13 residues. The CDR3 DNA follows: TGTGCCAGCAGTTTACCCGAGGCCACTGAAGCTTTCTTT. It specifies CASSLPEATEAFF.

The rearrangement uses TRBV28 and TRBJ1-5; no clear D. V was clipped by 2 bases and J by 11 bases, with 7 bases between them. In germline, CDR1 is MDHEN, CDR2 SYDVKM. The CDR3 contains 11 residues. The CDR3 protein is CASSLGLTQHF. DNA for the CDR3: TGTGCCAGCAGTTTAGGACTAACCCAGCATTTT. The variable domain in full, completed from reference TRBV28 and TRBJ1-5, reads DVKVTQSSRYLVKRTGEKVFLECVQDMDHENMFWYRQDPGLGLRLIYFSYDVKMKEKGDIPEGYSVSREKKERFSLILESASTNQTSMYLCASSLGLTQHFGDGTRLSIL.

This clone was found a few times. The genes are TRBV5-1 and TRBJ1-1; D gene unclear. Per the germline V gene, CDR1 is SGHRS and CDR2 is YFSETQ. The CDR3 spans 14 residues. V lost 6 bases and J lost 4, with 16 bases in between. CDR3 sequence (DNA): TGCGCCAGCACAATTACGGGAGGGAGCACTGAAGCTTTCTTT. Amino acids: CASTITGGSTEAFF. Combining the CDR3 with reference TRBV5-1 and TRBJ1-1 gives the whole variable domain KAGVTQTPRYLIKTRGQQVTLSCSPISGHRSVSWYQQTPGQGLQFLFEYFSETQRNKGNFPGRFSGRQFSNSRSEMNVSTLELGDSALYLCASTITGGSTEAFFGQGTRLTVV.

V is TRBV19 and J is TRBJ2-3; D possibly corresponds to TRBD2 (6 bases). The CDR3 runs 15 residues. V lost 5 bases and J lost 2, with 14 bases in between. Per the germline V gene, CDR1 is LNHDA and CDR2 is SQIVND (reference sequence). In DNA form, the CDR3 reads TGTGCCAGTAGTCCGCGGGACTCCAACACAGATACGCAGTATTTT. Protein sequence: CASSPRDSNTDTQYF.

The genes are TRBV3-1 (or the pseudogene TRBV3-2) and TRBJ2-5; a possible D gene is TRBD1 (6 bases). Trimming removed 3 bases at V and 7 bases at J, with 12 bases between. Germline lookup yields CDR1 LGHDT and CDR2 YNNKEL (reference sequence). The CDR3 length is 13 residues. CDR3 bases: TGTGCCAGCAGCCATAACAGGGAATGGACCCAGTACTTC. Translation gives CASSHNREWTQYF.

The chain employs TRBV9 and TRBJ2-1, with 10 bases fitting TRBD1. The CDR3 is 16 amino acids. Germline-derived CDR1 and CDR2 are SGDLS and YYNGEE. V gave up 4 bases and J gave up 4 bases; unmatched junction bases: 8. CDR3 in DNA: TGTGCCAGCAGCCCCGGGGGGGGACAGGGGTACAATGAGCAGTTCTTC. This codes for CASSPGGGQGYNEQFF.

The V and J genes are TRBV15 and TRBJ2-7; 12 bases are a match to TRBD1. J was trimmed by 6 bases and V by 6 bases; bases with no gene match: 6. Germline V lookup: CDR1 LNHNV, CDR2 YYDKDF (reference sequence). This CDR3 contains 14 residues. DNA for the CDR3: TGTGCCACCAGAACCGGGACAGGGGGCCGCGAGCAGTACTTC. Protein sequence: CATRTGTGGREQYF.

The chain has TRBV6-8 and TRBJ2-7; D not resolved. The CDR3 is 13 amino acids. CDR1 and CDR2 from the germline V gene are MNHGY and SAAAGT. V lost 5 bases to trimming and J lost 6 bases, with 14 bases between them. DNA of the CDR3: TGTGCCAGCAGTCCGGGTTGGGTAGGCGAGCAGTACTTC. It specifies CASSPGWVGEQYF.